These T cell receptor beta chains were read from a single sample in a study of technical replicates of blood from several donors. The method was immunoSEQ multiplex PCR; TCRdb's version includes in-frame clones alone and lacks a portion of them. The data show some 93,000 clones, roughly 96% seen once. Sequencing used T cells isolated from PBMCs. The receptors were sampled from a human donor in good health. Each CDR3 is given with its conserved first and last residue. The D gene is left open where the match is weak. Clone size is given for some rows only: seen once, a few or many times, or a class if the clone is expanded.

TRBJ2-4 TRBV7-2 few NA 17 CASSWVGGALAKNIQYF TGTGCCAGCAGCTGGGTAGGCGGAGCTCTAGCCAAAAACATTCAGTACTTC
TRBJ2-5 TRBV19 NA NA 14 CASAPQEGGETQYF TGTGCCAGTGCACCCCAAGAGGGAGGAGAGACCCAGTACTTC
TRBJ1-1 TRBV7-8 NA NA 14 CASSLGRFPAGAFF TGTGCCAGCAGCTTAGGGCGTTTCCCCGCGGGAGCTTTCTTT
TRBJ2-1 TRBV4-1 many TRBD1 15 CASSRSRDSKNEQFF TGCGCCAGCAGCCGATCCCGGGACAGTAAGAATGAGCAGTTCTTC
TRBJ2-1 TRBV28 NA NA 16 CASSLNGKSGYNEQFF TGTGCCAGCAGTTTAAATGGAAAATCGGGATACAATGAGCAGTTCTTC
TRBJ2-5 TRBV2 NA NA 15 CASSVRGGAVETQYF TGTGCCAGCAGTGTGAGGGGGGGGGCCGTAGAGACCCAGTACTTC
TRBJ1-2 TRBV7-9 NA TRBD1 14 CASNGDRVPYGYTF TGTGCCAGCAACGGGGACAGGGTTCCCTATGGCTACACCTTC
TRBJ2-1 TRBV28 NA TRBD2 14 CASSSAGAPGEQFF TGTGCCAGCAGCTCAGCGGGAGCCCCAGGTGAGCAGTTCTTC
TRBJ1-1 TRBV11-2 NA NA 15 CASSPYSGLNTEAFF TGTGCCAGCAGCCCGTACAGTGGCCTGAACACTGAAGCTTTCTTT
TRBJ1-2 TRBV25-1 NA NA 16 CASRPTDSLQHYGYTF TGTGCCAGCAGACCGACAGACAGCCTCCAGCACTATGGCTACACCTTC
TRBJ2-1 TRBV25-1 NA TRBD2 12 CASRVEAGAKFF TGTGCCAGCAGGGTAGAAGCGGGGGCTAAGTTCTTC
TRBJ1-2 TRBV28 NA NA 14 CASRNSGTLLGYTF TGTGCCAGCAGAAACTCCGGGACACTTTTGGGCTACACCTTC
TRBJ1-5 TRBV19 once NA 18 CASSPGTGGRYSNQPQHF TGTGCCAGTAGTCCCGGGACTGGGGGAAGATATAGCAATCAGCCCCAGCATTTT
TRBJ2-3 TRBV29-1 NA TRBD1 17 CSARSTGGDFGTDTQYF TGCAGCGCGCGCTCGACAGGGGGCGATTTTGGCACAGATACGCAGTATTTT
TRBJ1-5 TRBV6-5 NA NA 13 CASSYDSNQPQHF TGTGCCAGCAGTTACGACAGTAATCAGCCCCAGCATTTT
TRBJ2-1 TRBV5-6 once TRBD2 18 CASSLGAGGLRGYNEQFF TGTGCCAGCAGCTTAGGAGCGGGGGGGCTTAGGGGGTACAATGAGCAGTTCTTC
TRBJ1-1 TRBV5-1 NA TRBD1 12 CASWRGRTEAFF TGCGCCAGCTGGAGGGGGCGCACTGAAGCTTTCTTT
TRBJ2-7 TRBV27 NA NA 16 CASSFLGGGRAYEQYF TGTGCCAGCAGTTTTCTCGGGGGCGGGAGAGCCTACGAGCAGTACTTC
TRBJ1-1 TRBV11-2 few NA 19 CASSLDHIGVFAPNTEAFF TGTGCCAGCAGCTTAGATCATATAGGAGTCTTTGCCCCGAACACTGAAGCTTTCTTT
TRBJ2-7 TRBV4-1 NA NA 13 CASSQTESYEQYF TGCGCCAGCAGCCAAACTGAGTCCTACGAGCAGTACTTC
TRBJ1-5 TRBV4-1 NA NA 17 CASSQGGGGYSNQPQHF TGCGCCAGCAGCCAAGGGGGGGGAGGGTATAGCAATCAGCCCCAGCATTTT
TRBJ2-7 TRBV5-4 NA NA 11 CASSLADEQYF TGTGCCAGCAGCTTGGCGGACGAGCAGTACTTC
TRBJ1-1 TRBV27 once NA 14 CASVNRVDGTEAFF TGTGCCAGCGTAAACAGGGTCGACGGCACTGAAGCTTTCTTT
TRBJ2-3 TRBV5-8 NA TRBD2 16 CASSIPGTSGPDTQYF TGTGCCAGCAGCATCCCCGGGACTAGCGGCCCGGATACGCAGTATTTT
TRBJ2-3 TRBV28 NA TRBD1 16 CASIPTGGRGTDTQYF TGTGCCAGCATACCAACAGGGGGTAGAGGTACAGATACGCAGTATTTT
TRBJ1-1 TRBV13 NA NA 17 CASSRTSTDYMNTEAFF TGTGCCAGCAGTCGTACATCGACGGACTATATGAACACTGAAGCTTTCTTT
TRBJ1-5 TRBV6-5 few NA 15 CASSYTFGSNQPQHF TGTGCCAGCAGTTACACGTTCGGTAGCAATCAGCCCCAGCATTTT
TRBJ2-1 TRBV2 NA NA 13 CASAQSSYNEQFF TGTGCCAGCGCCCAAAGTAGCTACAATGAGCAGTTCTTC
TRBJ1-5 TRBV7-9 NA TRBD1 14 CASSPGTGARPQHF TGTGCCAGCAGCCCGGGGACAGGGGCGCGGCCCCAGCATTTT
TRBJ1-2 TRBV2 NA NA 12 CASGEGWYGYTF TGTGCCAGCGGGGAGGGGTGGTATGGCTACACCTTC
TRBJ2-5 TRBV2 NA NA 15 CAISVRTTQQETQYF TGTGCCATCTCCGTCCGAACAACGCAACAAGAGACCCAGTACTTC
TRBJ1-2 TRBV6-5 NA NA 15 CASSYSMARLYGYTF TGTGCCAGCAGTTACTCGATGGCCCGACTCTATGGCTACACCTTC
TRBJ2-7 TRBV29-1 NA TRBD2 11 CSVGREYEQYF TGCAGCGTTGGGCGGGAGTATGAGCAGTACTTC
TRBJ2-7 TRBV19 NA TRBD1 14 CASSIGTGTYEQYF TGTGCCAGTAGTATCGGGACAGGCACCTACGAGCAGTACTTC
TRBJ1-2 TRBV28 NA TRBD1 15 CASNTGQGADHGYTF TGTGCCAGCAACACCGGGCAGGGGGCCGACCATGGCTACACCTTC
TRBJ2-4 TRBV11-2 many TRBD2 16 CASSPRDYTAKNIQYF TGTGCCAGCAGCCCCCGGGACTATACAGCCAAAAACATTCAGTACTTC
TRBJ2-7 TRBV7-2 NA TRBD1 14 CASSPGTGTYEQYF TGTGCCAGCAGCCCCGGGACAGGGACCTACGAGCAGTACTTC